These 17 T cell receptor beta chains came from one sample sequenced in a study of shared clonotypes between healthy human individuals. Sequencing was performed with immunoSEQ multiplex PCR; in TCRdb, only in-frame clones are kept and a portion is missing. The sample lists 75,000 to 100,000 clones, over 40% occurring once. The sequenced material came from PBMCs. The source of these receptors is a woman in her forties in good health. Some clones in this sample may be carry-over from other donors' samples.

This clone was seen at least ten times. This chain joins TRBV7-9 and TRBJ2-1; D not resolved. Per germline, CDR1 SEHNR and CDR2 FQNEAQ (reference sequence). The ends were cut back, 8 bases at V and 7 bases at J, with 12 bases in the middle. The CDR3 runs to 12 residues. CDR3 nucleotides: TGTGCCAGCTCCGGCCCTACTAATGAGCAGTTCTTC. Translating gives CASSGPTNEQFF.

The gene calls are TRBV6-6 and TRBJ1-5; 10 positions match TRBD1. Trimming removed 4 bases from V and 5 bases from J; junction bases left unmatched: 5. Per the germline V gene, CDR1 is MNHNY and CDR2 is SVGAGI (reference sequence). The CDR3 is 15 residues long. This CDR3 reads CASSFTGQGYQPQHF. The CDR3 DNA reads TGTGCCAGCAGTTTTACGGGACAGGGGTATCAGCCCCAGCATTTT.

CDR3 amino acids: CAISESSAPGVKQYF. CDR3 DNA sequence: TGTGCCATCAGTGAGTCAAGCGCTCCCGGAGTCAAGCAGTACTTC. This chain links TRBV10-3 with TRBJ2-5; D not certain. The CDR3 is 15 residues long. The germline V gene encodes CDR1 ENHRY and CDR2 SYGVKD. V gave up 0 bases and J gave up 11 bases, with 19 bases separating them.

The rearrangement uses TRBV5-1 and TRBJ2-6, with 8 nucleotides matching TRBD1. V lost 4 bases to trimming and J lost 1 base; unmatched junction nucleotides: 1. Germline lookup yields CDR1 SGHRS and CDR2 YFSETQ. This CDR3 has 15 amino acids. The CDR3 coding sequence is TGCGCCAGCAGCCGGACAGGGTCTGGGGCCAACGTCCTGACTTTC. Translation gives CASSRTGSGANVLTF.

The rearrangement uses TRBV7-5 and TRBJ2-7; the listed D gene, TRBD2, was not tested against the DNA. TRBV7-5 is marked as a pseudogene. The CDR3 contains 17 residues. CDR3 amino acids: CASSPPWRDGPTYEQYF. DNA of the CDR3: TGTGCCAGCAGCCCCCCATGGCGGGATGGGCCGACCTACGAGCAGTACTTC.

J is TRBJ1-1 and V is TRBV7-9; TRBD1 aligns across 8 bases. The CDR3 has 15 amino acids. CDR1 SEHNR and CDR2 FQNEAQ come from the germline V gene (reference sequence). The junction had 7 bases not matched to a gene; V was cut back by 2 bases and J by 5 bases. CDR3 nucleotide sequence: TGTGCCAGCAGCTTAAGTTCCCAGGGGGCGACTGAAGCTTTCTTT. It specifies CASSLSSQGATEAFF.

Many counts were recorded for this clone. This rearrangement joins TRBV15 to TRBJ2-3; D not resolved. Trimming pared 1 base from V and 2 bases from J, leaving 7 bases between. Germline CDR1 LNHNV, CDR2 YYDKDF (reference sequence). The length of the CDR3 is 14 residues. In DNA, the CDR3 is TGTGCCACCAGCAGAGGGAGCCCCACAGATACGCAGTATTTT. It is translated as CATSRGSPTDTQYF.

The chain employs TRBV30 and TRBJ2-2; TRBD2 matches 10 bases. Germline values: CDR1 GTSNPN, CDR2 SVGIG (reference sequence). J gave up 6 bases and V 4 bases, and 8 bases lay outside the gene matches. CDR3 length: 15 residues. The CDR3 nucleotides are TGTGCCTGGAAAGCGCTAGCGGGAGCGTCCGGGGAGCTGTTTTTT. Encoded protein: CAWKALAGASGELFF.

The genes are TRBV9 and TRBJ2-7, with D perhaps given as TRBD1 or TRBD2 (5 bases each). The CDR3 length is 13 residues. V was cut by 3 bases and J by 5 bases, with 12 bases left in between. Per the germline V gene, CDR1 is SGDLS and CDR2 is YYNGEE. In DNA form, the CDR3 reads TGTGCCAGCAGCGCCGGGACCTGGGACGAGCAGTACTTC. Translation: CASSAGTWDEQYF.

The CDR3, as DNA: TGTGCCAGCAGCCGGGACCAATACAATGAGCAGTTCTTC. Translation: CASSRDQYNEQFF. This sequence joins TRBV7-3 and TRBJ2-1; tentatively, D is TRBD1 or TRBD2 (5 bases each). Trimming took off 5 bases at V and 4 bases at J, with 9 bases between the two ends. Germline V gene sequence: CDR1 SGHTA, CDR2 FQGTGA. CDR3 size: 13 residues.

CDR3 coding DNA: TGTGCCAGCAGCTTCCCAGGGTTGGCTAACTATGGCTACACCTTC. This translates into CASSFPGLANYGYTF. The genes are TRBV7-9 and TRBJ1-2, with D possibly TRBD1 on 5 matching bases. Trimming cost V 3 bases and J 0 bases, with 11 bases left between them. CDR1 is SEHNR and CDR2 is FQNEAQ in the germline V gene (reference sequence). This CDR3 contains 15 residues.

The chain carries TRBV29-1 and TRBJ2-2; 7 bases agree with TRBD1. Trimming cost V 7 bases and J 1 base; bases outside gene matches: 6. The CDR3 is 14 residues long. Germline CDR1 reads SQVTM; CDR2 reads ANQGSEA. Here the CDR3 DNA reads TGCAGCGCCGAGGGGGCAATGAACACCGGGGAGCTGTTTTTT. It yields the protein CSAEGAMNTGELFF.

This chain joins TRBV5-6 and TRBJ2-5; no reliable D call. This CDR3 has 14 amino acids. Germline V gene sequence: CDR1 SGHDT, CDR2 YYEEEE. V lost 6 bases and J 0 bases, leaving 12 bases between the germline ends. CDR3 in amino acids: CASKKVGYQETQYF. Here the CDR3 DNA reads TGTGCCAGCAAGAAGGTCGGGTACCAAGAGACCCAGTACTTC.

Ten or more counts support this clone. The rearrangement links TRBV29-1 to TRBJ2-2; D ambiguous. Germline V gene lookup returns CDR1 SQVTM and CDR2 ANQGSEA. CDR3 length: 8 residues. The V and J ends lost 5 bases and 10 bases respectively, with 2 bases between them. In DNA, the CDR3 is TGCAGCGTTTCGGAGCTGTTTTTT. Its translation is CSVSELFF.

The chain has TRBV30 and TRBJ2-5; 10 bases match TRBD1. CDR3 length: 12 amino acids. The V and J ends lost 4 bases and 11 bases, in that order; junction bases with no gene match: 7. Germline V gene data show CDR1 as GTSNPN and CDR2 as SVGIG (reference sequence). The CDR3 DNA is TGTGCCTGGAAACGGGACAGGGGTGGGCAGTACTTC. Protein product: CAWKRDRGGQYF.

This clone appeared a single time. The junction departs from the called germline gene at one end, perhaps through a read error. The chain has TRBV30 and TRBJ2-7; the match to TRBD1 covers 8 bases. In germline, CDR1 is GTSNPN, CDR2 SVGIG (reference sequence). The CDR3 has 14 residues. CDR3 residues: CTWSGQGSTYEEYF. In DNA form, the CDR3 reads TGTACCTGGAGTGGACAGGGCTCTACCTACGAGGAGTACTTC.

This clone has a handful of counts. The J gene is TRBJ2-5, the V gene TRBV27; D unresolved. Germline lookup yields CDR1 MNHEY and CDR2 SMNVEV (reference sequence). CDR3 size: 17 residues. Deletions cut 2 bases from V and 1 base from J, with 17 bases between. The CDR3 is CASSLGFGRAVQETQYF. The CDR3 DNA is TGTGCCAGCAGTTTAGGGTTCGGAAGGGCAGTCCAAGAGACCCAGTACTTC.